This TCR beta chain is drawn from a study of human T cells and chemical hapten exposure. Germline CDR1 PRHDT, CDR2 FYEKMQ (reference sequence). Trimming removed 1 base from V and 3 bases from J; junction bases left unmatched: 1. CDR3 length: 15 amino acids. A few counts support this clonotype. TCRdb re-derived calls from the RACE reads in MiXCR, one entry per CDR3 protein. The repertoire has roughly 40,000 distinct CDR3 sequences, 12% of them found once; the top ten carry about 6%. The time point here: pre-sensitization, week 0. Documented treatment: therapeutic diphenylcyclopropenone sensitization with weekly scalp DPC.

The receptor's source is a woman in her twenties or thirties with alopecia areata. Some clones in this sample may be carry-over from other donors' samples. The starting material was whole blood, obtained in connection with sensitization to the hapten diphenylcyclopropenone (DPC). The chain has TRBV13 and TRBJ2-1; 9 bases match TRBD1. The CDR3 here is CASSLETGGYNEQFF. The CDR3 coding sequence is TGTGCCAGCAGCTTAGAGACAGGGGGCTACAATGAGCAGTTCTTC.